This is a list of T cell receptor beta chains from one sample in a study of PD-L1 blockade in urothelial cancer. Assay: immunoSEQ multiplex PCR; the TCRdb copy retains only in-frame clones and omits some. The sample comprises tens of thousands of clones, around 89% of which are singletons, and over 1.5% rests with the top ten. Material: PBMCs, obtained around atezolizumab (anti-PD-L1) treatment. Receptor source: a man aged 55 to 70 with urothelial cancer. The CDR3 runs from the conserved cysteine through the conserved F or W. The D gene is left open where the match is weak.

cdr3_aa | cdr3_nt | j_call | v_call | d_call
CASSPTGGTIYF | TGCGCCAGCAGTCCCACCGGGGGGACCATATATTTT | TRBJ1-3 | TRBV5-1 | .
CASSFQGSSNQPQHF | TGTGCCAGTAGTTTTCAGGGGAGTAGCAATCAGCCCCAGCATTTT | TRBJ1-5 | TRBV19 | .
CASSFSPRESEAFF | TGTGCCAGCAGTTTCTCCCCGAGGGAATCTGAAGCTTTCTTT | TRBJ1-1 | TRBV6-5 | .
CASSWTGPEAFF | TGTGCCAGTAGTTGGACAGGGCCTGAAGCTTTCTTT | TRBJ1-1 | TRBV19 | TRBD1
CASTPDAGGDEKLFF | TGCGCCAGCACTCCCGATGCGGGGGGGGACGAAAAACTGTTTTTT | TRBJ1-4 | TRBV5-1 | .
CASSLIGTSGEAFF | TGTGCCAGCAGCTTGATTGGCACCTCAGGCGAAGCTTTCTTT | TRBJ1-1 | TRBV5-6 | .
CASGRSTEAFF | TGTGCCAGCGGGAGAAGCACTGAAGCTTTCTTT | TRBJ1-1 | TRBV7-9 | .
CASSVDAGNSNQPQHF | TGTGCCAGCAGCGTAGACGCAGGGAATAGCAATCAGCCCCAGCATTTT | TRBJ1-5 | TRBV9 | .
CASSQERVENSGDTIYF | TGTGCCAGCAGCCAAGAAAGGGTGGAGAACTCAGGGGACACCATATATTTT | TRBJ1-3 | TRBV4-2 | .
CASRKTANNEKLFF | TGTGCCAGTAGAAAGACAGCTAATAATGAAAAACTGTTTTTT | TRBJ1-4 | TRBV19 | .
CSPRTSIRETQYF | TGCAGTCCAAGGACTAGTATCCGAGAGACCCAGTACTTC | TRBJ2-5 | TRBV29-1 | TRBD2
CAWSAPGLAGGVYNEQFF | TGTGCCTGGAGTGCCCCGGGACTAGCGGGAGGTGTTTACAATGAGCAGTTCTTC | TRBJ2-1 | TRBV30 | TRBD2
CSAAPRTQYF | TGCAGTGCGGCTCCCCGGACCCAGTACTTC | TRBJ2-5 | TRBV20-1 | .
CASRHRDRAEKLFF | TGTGCCAGCAGGCACCGGGACAGGGCTGAAAAACTGTTTTTT | TRBJ1-4 | TRBV6-5 | TRBD1
CASSTFRLGGDEQYF | TGTGCCAGCAGTACATTTAGGCTGGGGGGTGACGAGCAGTACTTC | TRBJ2-7 | TRBV6-5 | .
CASSDGGTRYGYTF | TGTGCCAGCAGTGATGGGGGGACTCGCTATGGCTACACCTTC | TRBJ1-2 | TRBV25-1 | .
CSVGQGSYEQYF | TGCAGCGTTGGACAGGGGTCCTACGAGCAGTACTTC | TRBJ2-7 | TRBV29-1 | TRBD1
CASSESGTEYNEQFF | TGCGCCAGCAGTGAGTCGGGGACAGAATACAATGAGCAGTTCTTC | TRBJ2-1 | TRBV10-1 | TRBD1
CASSVGLAGNQETQYF | TGTGCCAGCAGCGTAGGACTAGCGGGAAATCAAGAGACCCAGTACTTC | TRBJ2-5 | TRBV9 | TRBD2
CASSLGGYTGELFF | TGTGCCAGCAGCCTGGGAGGGTACACCGGGGAGCTGTTTTTT | TRBJ2-2 | TRBV7-3 | TRBD2
CASAGRIWDGELFF | TGTGCCAGCGCTGGGAGAATTTGGGACGGGGAGCTGTTTTTT | TRBJ2-2 | TRBV2 | .
CASSPSSGSHNEQFF | TGTGCCAGCAGCCCCTCTAGCGGGAGCCACAATGAGCAGTTCTTC | TRBJ2-1 | TRBV7-6 | TRBD2
CASSLDRGRLEQYF | TGTGCCAGCAGCCTGGACAGGGGGCGACTCGAGCAGTACTTC | TRBJ2-7 | TRBV7-2 | TRBD1
CSASSSTEAFF | TGCAGTGCTAGTTCCAGCACTGAAGCTTTCTTT | TRBJ1-1 | TRBV20-1 | .
CASSRGGDNSPLHF | TGCGCCAGCTCTAGGGGCGGCGATAATTCACCCCTCCACTTT | TRBJ1-6 | TRBV5-1 | .
CASSLDGGSTDTQYF | TGTGCCAGCAGCTTAGACGGGGGGAGCACAGATACGCAGTATTTT | TRBJ2-3 | TRBV11-2 | TRBD2
CAIRPGQGADEQYF | TGTGCCATCAGGCCGGGACAGGGGGCGGACGAGCAGTACTTC | TRBJ2-7 | TRBV10-3 | TRBD1
CASSYDRLYEQYF | TGCGCCAGCAGTTACGACAGACTCTACGAGCAGTACTTC | TRBJ2-7 | TRBV5-1 | .
CASSNPGLAGGFETQYF | TGTGCCAGCAGTAATCCGGGACTAGCGGGGGGATTTGAGACCCAGTACTTC | TRBJ2-5 | TRBV2 | TRBD2
CASSVDRGWETQYF | TGTGCCAGCAGCGTAGACAGGGGATGGGAGACCCAGTACTTC | TRBJ2-5 | TRBV9 | TRBD1
CASSRRLDPNTGELFF | TGTGCCAGCTCGCGTCGTCTAGACCCGAACACCGGGGAGCTGTTTTTT | TRBJ2-2 | TRBV18 | .
CASKVTSGWNEQYF | TGTGCCAGCAAGGTGACTAGCGGGTGGAACGAGCAGTACTTC | TRBJ2-7 | TRBV7-8 | TRBD2
CATSKLAGGGYEQYF | TGTGCCACCTCAAAACTAGCGGGAGGGGGGTACGAGCAGTACTTC | TRBJ2-7 | TRBV6-1 | TRBD2
CASSLGTGNQPQHF | TGCGCCAGCAGCTTGGGGACGGGAAATCAGCCCCAGCATTTT | TRBJ1-5 | TRBV5-1 | .
CASSSTSGRRTDTQYF | TGTGCCAGCAGCTCAACTAGCGGGAGGAGGACAGATACGCAGTATTTT | TRBJ2-3 | TRBV5-4 | TRBD2